This T cell receptor (beta chain) was recovered during a study of T-cell memory formation after mild COVID-19. Study at large: Each donor largely had its own TCR clusters.

This clonotype was counted at least ten times. What it binds is unknown. Broader study findings: Contracting CD4+ clones were located mainly in CM and EM, and CD8+ clones in EMRA.

TCR alpha and TCR beta cDNA libraries carrying sample barcodes and UMIs came from 5'RACE with constant-segment primers. TCRdb redid the calling of the 5' RACE reads with MiXCR, one entry per CDR3 protein. The repertoire consists of hundreds of thousands of distinct CDR3 sequences, with roughly 22% occurring once and the leading ten covering about 8.2%. This CDR3 spans 14 amino acids. Trimming took 6 bases from V and 7 from J, leaving 21 bases between them. CDR1 is SQVTM and CDR2 is ANQGSEA in the germline V gene. The origin of this receptor is an adult woman who had mild COVID-19 (a few samples of this study predate the infection). Cell type and time point are not known. Input material: PBMCs or a T cell subset sorted from them (not recorded which). The chain links TRBV29-1 to TRBJ2-5; D is unclear. The CDR3 coding sequence is TGCAGCGTCGCCAAGGGCGGCCAAGGCGGGACCCAGTACTTC. Amino acid sequence: CSVAKGGQGGTQYF.